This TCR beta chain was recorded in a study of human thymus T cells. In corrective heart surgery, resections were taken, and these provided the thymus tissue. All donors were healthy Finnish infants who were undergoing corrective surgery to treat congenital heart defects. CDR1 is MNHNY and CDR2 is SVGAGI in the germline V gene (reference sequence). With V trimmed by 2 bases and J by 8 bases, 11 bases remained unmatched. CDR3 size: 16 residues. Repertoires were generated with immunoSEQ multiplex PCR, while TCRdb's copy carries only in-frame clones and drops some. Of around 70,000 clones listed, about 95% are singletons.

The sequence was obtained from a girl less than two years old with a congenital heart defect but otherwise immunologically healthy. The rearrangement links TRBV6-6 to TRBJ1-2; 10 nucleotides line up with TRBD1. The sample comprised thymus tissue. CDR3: CASSYRGTGAGGGYTF. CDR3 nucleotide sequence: TGTGCCAGCAGTTACAGAGGGACAGGGGCCGGGGGAGGCTACACCTTC.